Here is one T cell receptor (beta chain) with its context. Its target is unknown. Data came from immunoSEQ multiplex PCR; TCRdb stores just in-frame clones and leaves some out. Of about 25,000 clones listed, roughly 85% were seen once; the top ten hold roughly 16%. The data originate from a study of OX40 agonist ivuxolimab in advanced cancers. Notes on the study in general: Among the least clonally expanded were partial responders at 0.1-3.0 mg/kg.

This CDR3 is built from 17 residues. Trimming stripped 2 bases from V and 2 bases from J, with 15 bases between. Looked up from germline, CDR1 is LGHNT and CDR2 is FRNRAP. The input for sequencing was CD4+ or CD8+ T cells sorted from blood, taken in a trial of the OX40 agonist ivuxolimab. The V gene is TRBV12-5, the J gene TRBJ1-4; D possibly corresponds to TRBD1 (5 bases). The TCR sequence derives from an adult with an advanced solid tumor such as melanoma, head and neck, liver or kidney cancer. The CDR3 bases are TGTGCTAGTGGTTTGTTAGGGGAAGTAGTGACTAATGAAAAACTGTTTTTT. As protein: CASGLLGEVVTNEKLFF.